The next 29 T cell receptor beta chains were all read from a single sample in a study of molecular identifiers for immune sequencing clone quantification. TCRdb used MiXCR to reprocess the PCR reads, holding one entry per CDR3 protein. The sample yields some 580,000 distinct CDR3 sequences, roughly 27% seen once. Sequenced material: naive CD8+ T cells from blood, with Jurkat cell RNA spiked in. Subset described: FACS-sorted CD8+CD4-CCR7+CD45RA+ naive T cells. The receptors here all came from a human donor in good health. Some libraries in this study had Jurkat cell RNA spiked in.

Regarding this clonotype: Without the conserved terminal phenylalanine or tryptophan, this CDR3 likely stems from a read error. CDR3 nucleotide sequence: TGCGCCAGCAGCCAAGATCGGAGCTACAACACTGAAGCTTTCTCT. This translates into CASSQDRSYNTEAFS. The V call is TRBV4-1, the J call TRBJ1-1; no firm D call. CDR1 and CDR2 (germline): MGHRA, YSYEKL. V was shortened by 0 bases and J by 2 bases, with 10 bases between the two germline ends. The CDR3 is 15 amino acids.

Note on this clonotype: A much larger clone sits a single nucleotide away, making a read error possible. This CDR3 is CVSSSLDRVNQETQYF. The CDR3 DNA is TGTGTCAGCAGCTCTCTGGACAGGGTAAACCAAGAGACCCAGTACTTC. The chain has TRBV7-9 and TRBJ2-5, with 8 nucleotides matching TRBD1. The CDR3 is 16 amino acids. CDR1 is SEHNR, CDR2 FQNEAQ, per germline (reference sequence).

This clonotype was seen a few times. A read error may explain this, as a much larger clone is one base away. The chain is built from TRBV5-1 and TRBJ2-3; TRBD2 matches 10 bases. CDR1 and CDR2 (germline): SGHRS, YFSETQ. V lost 4 bases and J lost 4; bases outside the gene matches: 9. The CDR3 has 16 amino acids. The DNA of the CDR3 is TGCGCCAGCAGCAGCGGGACTAGCGACCGCGCAGATACGCAGTATTTT. It translates to CASSSGTSDRADTQYF.

This clonotype was picked up many times. This chain uses TRBV14 with TRBJ2-5; TRBD1 matches 11 bases. Trimming removed 0 bases from V and 3 bases from J; junction bases left unmatched: 9. CDR1 is SGHDN and CDR2 is FVKESK in the germline V gene. CDR3 length: 18 residues. The CDR3 spells CASSQDLGQGVLEETQYF. CDR3 DNA sequence: TGTGCCAGCAGCCAAGATCTGGGACAGGGGGTTTTAGAAGAGACCCAGTACTTC.

On this clonotype: Given a much more abundant clone one base away, this may be a read error. This rearrangement joins TRBV4-3 to TRBJ1-4, with D possibly TRBD1 on 5 matching bases. In germline, CDR1 is LGHNA, CDR2 YSLEER. The CDR3 has 15 amino acids. CDR3 in DNA: TGCGTCAGCAGCCCAAGGGACGGGATTAATGAAAAACTGTTTTTT. Translating it yields CVSSPRDGINEKLFF.

This clonotype was recorded many times. The chain is built from TRBV28 and TRBJ2-4; possibly TRBD2 for D (5 bases). The length of the CDR3 is 14 residues. CDR1 MDHEN and CDR2 SYDVKM come from the germline V gene. V lost 2 bases and J lost 2, with 7 bases in between. This CDR3 reads CASSLRGSKNIQYF. Here the CDR3 DNA reads TGTGCCAGCAGTTTAAGAGGGTCCAAAAACATTCAGTACTTC.

The V and J genes are TRBV11-2 and TRBJ2-5; 13 bases fit TRBD2. The trim removed 7 bases at V and 1 base at J, leaving 9 bases unmatched. The CDR3 is 17 amino acids. CDR1 is SGHAT and CDR2 is FQNNGV in the germline V gene. The CDR3 protein is CASMQGGLAGLQETQYF. As DNA, the CDR3 is TGTGCCAGCATGCAAGGGGGACTAGCGGGACTCCAAGAGACCCAGTACTTC.

Only a few counts were recorded for this clonotype. V is TRBV7-6 and J is TRBJ2-3; D not resolved. This CDR3 region has 15 residues. V shed 6 bases and J shed 4 bases, with 17 bases lying between them. Germline lookup yields CDR1 SGHVS and CDR2 FNYEAQ. The CDR3 DNA follows: TGTGCCAGCAGTTATAACGGACGGGCGGCAGATACGCAGTATTTT. Translating gives CASSYNGRAADTQYF. The complete variable domain, with remaining parts taken from reference TRBV7-6 and TRBJ2-3, reads GAGVSQSPRYKVTKRGQDVALRCDPISGHVSLYWYRQALGQGPEFLTYFNYEAQQDKSGLPNDRFSAERPEGSISTLTIQRTEQRDSAMYRCASSYNGRAADTQYFGPGTRLTVL.

The chain recombines TRBV27 with TRBJ2-4, with D perhaps given as TRBD1 or TRBD2 (5 bases each). CDR1 and CDR2 (germline): MNHEY, SMNVEV (reference sequence). Trimming removed 1 base at V and 2 bases at J, with 15 bases between. There are 17 residues in the CDR3. This CDR3 is CASSLFGEGTTKNIQYF. CDR3 nucleotides: TGTGCCAGCAGTTTATTTGGTGAAGGGACGACCAAAAACATTCAGTACTTC.

Comments on this clonotype: One base separates it from a far larger clone, so it is likely a read error. The chain carries TRBV27 and TRBJ2-7, with D hard to call. This CDR3 region has 13 residues. Germline lookup yields CDR1 MNHEY and CDR2 SMNVEV (reference sequence). Trimming removed 3 bases from V and 3 bases from J, with 9 bases in between. The CDR3 DNA reads TGTGCCAGCAGTTTTGGGCAGCGCTACGAGCAGTACTTC. Amino acid sequence: CASSFGQRYEQYF.

Remarks on this clonotype: Since a much larger clone is just one base distant, this may be a read error. The CDR3 sequence: CASSDQGLLEETQYF. In DNA, the CDR3 is TGTGCCAGCAGTGACCAGGGGTTACTTGAAGAGACCCAGTACTTC. The V gene is TRBV25-1, the J gene TRBJ2-5; tentative D call: TRBD1 (6 bases). The CDR3 sequence is 15 residues long. Trimming removed 3 bases at V and 3 bases at J, with 14 bases between. From germline, CDR1 is MGHDK and CDR2 SYGVNS.

The table lists this clonotype with a few counts. V and J are TRBV30 and TRBJ2-3, with D unresolved. The germline CDR1 and CDR2 sequences are GTSNPN and SVGIG (reference sequence). The CDR3 runs 13 residues. V was pared by 2 bases and J by 2 bases, with 8 bases between. CDR3 protein: CAWSRVTTDTQYF. CDR3 sequence (DNA): TGTGCCTGGAGTAGGGTGACCACAGATACGCAGTATTTT.

As for this clonotype: This sequence may be a read error, since a much larger clone differs from it by one base. This sequence joins TRBV6-1 and TRBJ2-3; possibly TRBD1 or TRBD2 for D (5 bases each). CDR3 length: 18 amino acids. Germline CDR1 MNHNS, CDR2 SASEGT. The V end lost 5 bases, the J end lost 9 bases, and 30 bases lay between the germline ends. Written as DNA, the CDR3 is TGTGCCAGCAGTCGCCCTTCATCGGCGCCGCTCACAGGAGGAACGCAGTATTTT. It yields the protein CASSRPSSAPLTGGTQYF.

This clonotype showed up just once. This sequence may be a read error, since a much larger clone differs from it by one base. The gene calls are TRBV5-3 and TRBJ2-4; tentatively, D is TRBD1 (5 bases). TRBV5-3 counts as an open reading frame of uncertain function. The CDR3 is made up of 15 amino acids. CDR3 residues: CASSSTRSGARGEYF. As DNA, the CDR3 is TGTGCCAGCAGCTCCACCCGGTCTGGCGCAAGGGGCGAGTACTTC.

About this clonotype: Given a much more abundant clone one base away, this may be a read error. Because it lacks the conserved phenylalanine or tryptophan at the end, this CDR3 is likely a read error. The J gene is TRBJ2-7, the V gene TRBV7-6; no reliable D call. V was clipped by 5 bases and J by 2 bases, with 16 bases between them. The CDR3 is 15 residues long. Germline V gene sequence: CDR1 SGHVS, CDR2 FNYEAQ. This chain's CDR3 is CASSPVDALAYEQYL. The CDR3 DNA reads TGTGCCAGCAGCCCGGTGGATGCCCTAGCCTACGAGCAGTACCTC.

This clonotype was observed a handful of times. The rearrangement links TRBV7-9 to TRBJ2-3; D is unresolved. The CDR3 has 13 amino acids. V lost 5 bases to trimming and J lost 6 bases, with 12 bases between them. CDR1 and CDR2 from the germline V gene are SEHNR and FQNEAQ (reference sequence). The chain's CDR3 is CASSPASYDTQYF. The CDR3, as DNA: TGTGCCAGCAGCCCAGCCTCTTACGATACGCAGTATTTT.

Only a few counts were recorded for this clonotype. The V gene is TRBV28, the J gene TRBJ1-2; no reliable D call. Trimming shortened V by 5 bases and J by 7 bases, and 20 bases separated the two germline ends. There are 15 residues in the CDR3. The germline CDR1 and CDR2 sequences are MDHEN and SYDVKM. The CDR3 region has the DNA TGTGCCAGCAGTCCCCCCCGGGCAGGTCTGAGTGGCTACACCTTC. It specifies CASSPPRAGLSGYTF.

V is TRBV27 and J is TRBJ1-5; no definite D call. The V end was cut by 5 bases, the J end by 9 bases, with 11 bases between. Germline values: CDR1 MNHEY, CDR2 SMNVEV (reference sequence). The CDR3 has 12 amino acids. CDR3 amino acids: CASSPRIPPQHF. For the CDR3, the DNA is TGTGCCAGCAGTCCACGAATTCCGCCCCAGCATTTT.

This clonotype was seen repeatedly, ten times or more. The chain combines TRBV27 with TRBJ2-3; D is unresolved. Trimming took off 6 bases at V and 0 bases at J, with 4 bases between the two ends. Germline-derived CDR1 and CDR2 are MNHEY and SMNVEV (reference sequence). The CDR3 runs 12 residues. Here the CDR3 reads CASSHSTDTQYF. DNA of the CDR3: TGTGCCAGCAGCCACAGCACAGATACGCAGTATTTT.

The sample holds a few counts of this clonotype. The J gene is TRBJ2-1, the V gene TRBV12-3 or TRBV12-4, with 8 bases that match TRBD2. V dropped 5 bases and J dropped 0; count of bases not matched to a gene: 6. The CDR3 loop spans 16 amino acids. CDR3 region: CASSQLADSSYNEQFF. The CDR3 DNA reads as TGTGCCAGCAGTCAACTAGCGGACAGCTCCTACAATGAGCAGTTCTTC.

This clonotype was seen ten or more times. The rearrangement links TRBV6-5 to TRBJ2-7; D possibly uses TRBD1 or TRBD2 (5 bases each). CDR1 is MNHEY and CDR2 is SVGAGI in the germline V gene. V was pared by 1 base and J by 7 bases, with 8 bases between. This CDR3 has 12 amino acids. The DNA for the CDR3 is TGTGCCAGCAGTTACTGGGGCGGGGAGCAGTACTTC. This translates into CASSYWGGEQYF.

This clonotype showed up many times. CDR3 nucleotides: TGTGCCAGCAGTTCCCCTGAGGGGGACAATAATGAAAAACTGTTTTTT. Translated, it gives CASSSPEGDNNEKLFF. The chain joins TRBV28 to TRBJ1-4; D might be TRBD1 (6 bases). CDR1 MDHEN and CDR2 SYDVKM come from the germline V gene. V was pared by 4 bases and J by 4 bases, with 16 bases between. CDR3 length: 16 residues.

This clonotype was counted many times. The chain recombines TRBV6-1 with TRBJ2-3; D is unresolved. CDR1 and CDR2 from the germline V gene are MNHNS and SASEGT. The V end was cut by 1 base, the J end by 4 bases, with 3 bases between. The CDR3 covers 12 residues. CDR3 DNA sequence: TGTGCCAGCAGTGAAGTCCCAGATACGCAGTATTTT. It translates to CASSEVPDTQYF.

This clonotype appeared many times. This chain links TRBV27 with TRBJ2-3, with 11 bases aligning to TRBD2. The CDR3 loop spans 19 amino acids. Germline CDR1 is MNHEY and CDR2 is SMNVEV (reference sequence). J gave up 0 bases and V 3 bases, and 11 bases lay outside the gene matches. The DNA for the CDR3 is TGTGCCAGCAGTTTCATTGGGACTAGCGGTCTTACTAGCACAGATACGCAGTATTTT. Protein product: CASSFIGTSGLTSTDTQYF.

This clonotype was counted at least ten times. This chain links TRBV7-2 with TRBJ2-3, with 10 bases matching TRBD2. The V gene end was trimmed by 1 base and the J gene end by 6 bases; junction bases not matched to a gene: 16. This CDR3 region has 19 residues. CDR1 and CDR2 from the germline V gene are SGHTA and FQGNSA. The CDR3 DNA reads TGTGCCAGCAGCTTAGTCCCCCGTTTAGCGGGAGGTTTGTTTGATACGCAGTATTTT. This encodes CASSLVPRLAGGLFDTQYF. The full variable domain, rest sourced from reference TRBV7-2 and TRBJ2-3, is GAGVSQSPSNKVTEKGKDVELRCDPISGHTALYWYRQSLGQGLEFLIYFQGNSAPDKSGLPSDRFSAERTGGSVSTLTIQRTQQEDSAVYLCASSLVPRLAGGLFDTQYFGPGTRLTVL.

In DNA, the CDR3 is TGTGCCAGCAGCTTGGTAGCGCGGACTCACTACTACAATGAGCAGTTCTTC. Translation gives CASSLVARTHYYNEQFF. The V gene is TRBV11-2, the J gene TRBJ2-1; D may be TRBD2 (5 bases). V was clipped by 3 bases and J by 3 bases, with 18 bases between them. This CDR3 has 17 amino acids. Germline values: CDR1 SGHAT, CDR2 FQNNGV.

This chain connects TRBV7-8 to TRBJ1-5, with a tentative D call TRBD1 (5 bases). The CDR3 runs to 16 residues. The V end was cut by 5 bases, the J end by 7 bases, with 21 bases between. Germline V CDR1 and CDR2: SGHVS, FQNEAQ. This CDR3 reads CASSHAGRARGQPQHF. The CDR3 DNA reads as TGTGCCAGCAGCCATGCTGGCAGGGCGCGAGGACAGCCCCAGCATTTT.

This clonotype showed up just once. A much larger clone differs by one base, so this may be a read error. The chain uses TRBV7-2 and TRBJ2-7, with D perhaps assigned TRBD1 or TRBD2 (6 bases each). Deletions cut 7 bases from V and 0 bases from J, with 16 bases between. Germline V gene lookup returns CDR1 SGHTA and CDR2 FQGNSA. CDR3 length equals 15 residues. The CDR3 sequence is CASNSGDLSSYEQYF. DNA of the CDR3: TGTGCCAGCAACTCAGGGGACTTGAGCTCCTACGAGCAGTACTTC.

The table lists this clonotype with a few counts. J is TRBJ2-3 and V is TRBV6-2 or TRBV6-3; D may be TRBD1 or TRBD2 (5 bases each). The germline V gene has CDR1 MNHEY and CDR2 SVGEGT. The CDR3 extends over 14 amino acids. Trimming shortened V by 7 bases and J by 6 bases, and 17 bases separated the two germline ends. DNA of the CDR3: TGTGCCAGCACCGGGGCAGGGACCGCGGATACGCAGTATTTT. Residues: CASTGAGTADTQYF.